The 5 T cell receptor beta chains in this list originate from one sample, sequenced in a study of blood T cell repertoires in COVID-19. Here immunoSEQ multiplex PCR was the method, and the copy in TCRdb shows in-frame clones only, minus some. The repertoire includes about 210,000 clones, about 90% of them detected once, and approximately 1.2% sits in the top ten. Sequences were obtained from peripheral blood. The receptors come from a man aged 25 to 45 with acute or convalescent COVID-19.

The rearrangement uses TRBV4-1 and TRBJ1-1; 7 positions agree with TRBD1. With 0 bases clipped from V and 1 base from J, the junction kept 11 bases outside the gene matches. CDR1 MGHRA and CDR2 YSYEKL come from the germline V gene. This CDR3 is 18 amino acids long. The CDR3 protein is CASSQDFISRGSNTEAFF. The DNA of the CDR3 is TGCGCCAGCAGCCAAGATTTTATCAGCAGGGGGTCGAACACTGAAGCTTTCTTT.

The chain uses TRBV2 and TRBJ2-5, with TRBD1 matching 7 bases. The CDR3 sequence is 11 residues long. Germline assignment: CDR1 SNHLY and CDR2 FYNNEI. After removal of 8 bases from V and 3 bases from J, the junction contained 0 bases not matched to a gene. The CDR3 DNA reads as TGTGCCAGCCAGGGGGAAGAGACCCAGTACTTC. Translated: CASQGEETQYF.

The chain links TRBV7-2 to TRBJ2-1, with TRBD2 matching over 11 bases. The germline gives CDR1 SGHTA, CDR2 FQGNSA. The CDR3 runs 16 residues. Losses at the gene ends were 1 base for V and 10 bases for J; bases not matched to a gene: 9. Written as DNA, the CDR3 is TGTGCCAGCAGCTTAGGCGGTAGCGGGAGGGCCGGGGAGCAGTTCTTC. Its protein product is CASSLGGSGRAGEQFF. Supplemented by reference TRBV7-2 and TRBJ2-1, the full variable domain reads GAGVSQSPSNKVTEKGKDVELRCDPISGHTALYWYRQSLGQGLEFLIYFQGNSAPDKSGLPSDRFSAERTGGSVSTLTIQRTQQEDSAVYLCASSLGGSGRAGEQFFGPGTRLTVL.

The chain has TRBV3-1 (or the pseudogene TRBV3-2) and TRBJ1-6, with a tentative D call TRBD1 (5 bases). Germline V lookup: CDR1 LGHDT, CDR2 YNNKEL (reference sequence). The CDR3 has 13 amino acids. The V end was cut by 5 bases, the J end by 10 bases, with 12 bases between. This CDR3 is CASSIKGVSPLHF. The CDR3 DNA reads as TGTGCCAGCAGCATTAAAGGGGTCTCACCCCTCCACTTT.

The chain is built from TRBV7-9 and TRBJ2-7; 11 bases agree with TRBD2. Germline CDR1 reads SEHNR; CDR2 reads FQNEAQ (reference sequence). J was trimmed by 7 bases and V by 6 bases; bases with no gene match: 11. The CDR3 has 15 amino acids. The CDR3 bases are TGTGCCAGCAGTGAGAATAGCGGGAGGGCGGGAGAGCAGTACTTC. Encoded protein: CASSENSGRAGEQYF.